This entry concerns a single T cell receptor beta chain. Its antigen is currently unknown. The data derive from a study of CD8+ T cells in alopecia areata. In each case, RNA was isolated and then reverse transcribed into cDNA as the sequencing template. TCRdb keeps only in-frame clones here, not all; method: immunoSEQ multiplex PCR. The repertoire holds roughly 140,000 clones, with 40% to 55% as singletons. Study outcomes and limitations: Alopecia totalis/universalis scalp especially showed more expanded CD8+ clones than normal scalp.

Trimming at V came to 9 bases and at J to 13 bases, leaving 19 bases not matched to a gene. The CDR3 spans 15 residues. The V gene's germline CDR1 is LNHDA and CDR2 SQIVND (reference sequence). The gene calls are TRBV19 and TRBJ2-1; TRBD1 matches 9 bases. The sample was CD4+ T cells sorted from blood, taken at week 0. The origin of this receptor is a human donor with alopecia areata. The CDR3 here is CASANSGQGPANQFF. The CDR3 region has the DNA TGTGCCAGCGCGAACTCGGGACAGGGCCCCGCTAACCAGTTCTTC.